The entry below gives a single TCR beta chain sequence along with its context. Its matching antigen is unknown. Produced via immunoSEQ multiplex PCR; TCRdb's table is partial and in-frame only. Here the sample spans under 2.5 million clones, 92% being singletons. The data were obtained in a study of shared clonotypes between healthy human individuals. Regarding the study as a whole: Clonotypes that were shared across a handful of donors made up around 4.6% of naive CD4 clonotypes. Only blood underwent sampling, and tissue repertoires likely differ. Inspection by rarefaction showed sorted-subset sequencing to be incomplete despite large depth.

Germline V gene data show CDR1 as SGHNT and CDR2 as YENEEA. This CDR3 is built from 12 residues. V was cut by 5 bases and J by 6 bases, with 8 bases left in between. The J gene is TRBJ2-1, the V gene TRBV11-3; D is possibly TRBD2 (5 bases). The sample taken for sequencing was naive CD4+ T cells from PBMCs. The sample's subset: CD45RA+ positively selected. The source of this sequence is a man between 18 and 29 years old in good health. Some clones in this sample may be carry-over from other donors' samples. CDR3 loop: CASSEGTNEQFF. The CDR3 bases are TGTGCCAGCAGCGAGGGAACCAATGAGCAGTTCTTC.